Each of the 29 T cell receptor beta chains below was sequenced from the same sample in a study of CD8 T cells in Susac syndrome. Reverse transcription of about 0.5 to 1 ug RNA used random hexamers. TCRdb independently ran MiXCR on the immunoSEQ multiplex PCR reads; one entry per CDR3 protein. This repertoire shows more than 250,000 distinct CDR3 sequences, roughly 94% found once; its top ten account for 0.065%. The sample was CD4+ T cells from PBMCs. The receptors were gathered from a human donor with multiple sclerosis.

The chain is built from TRBV3-1 and TRBJ1-1; possibly TRBD1 for D (5 bases). With 1 base removed from V and 9 bases from J, the gap between germline ends came to 12 bases. The CDR3 covers 13 residues. The V gene's germline CDR1 is LGHDT and CDR2 YNNKEL (reference sequence). The CDR3, as DNA: TGTGCCAGCAGCCAAGGGGGCCGGCAGCAAGCTTTCTTT. Its translation is CASSQGGRQQAFF.

This chain links TRBV5-8 with TRBJ2-6, with D unclear. Germline V gives CDR1 SGHTS, CDR2 YDEGEE. This CDR3 comprises 13 residues. V dropped 5 bases and J dropped 2 bases, with 5 bases sitting between them. CDR3 in DNA: TGTGCCAGCAGAGAGGCTGGGGCCAACGTCCTGACTTTC. Protein: CASREAGANVLTF.

The J gene is TRBJ1-1, the V gene TRBV7-2; TRBD1 is a possible D gene (5 bases). In germline, CDR1 is SGHTA, CDR2 FQGNSA. Trimming removed 0 bases from V and 2 bases from J, with 10 bases in between. There are 15 residues in the CDR3. CDR3 loop: CASSLAPTANTEAFF. The CDR3 nucleotides are TGTGCCAGCAGCTTAGCCCCGACAGCAAACACTGAAGCTTTCTTT.

This chain links TRBV2 with TRBJ2-3, with unresolved D. The ends were cut back, 10 bases at V and 3 bases at J, with 11 bases in the middle. The CDR3 loop spans 12 amino acids. Germline V gene lookup returns CDR1 SNHLY and CDR2 FYNNEI. CDR3 loop: CANSVETDTQYF. The CDR3 DNA reads as TGTGCCAACTCCGTAGAGACAGATACGCAGTATTTT.

This clonotype was counted once. V usage is TRBV11-3 and J usage is TRBJ2-7, with a tentative D call TRBD2 (6 bases). Trimming left V 4 bases short and J 0 bases short, with 16 bases between. Germline V lookup: CDR1 SGHNT, CDR2 YENEEA. CDR3 length: 16 residues. The chain's CDR3 is CASSSSGTRISYEQYF. In nucleotides, the CDR3 is TGTGCCAGCAGCTCCTCCGGGACTCGGATCTCCTACGAGCAGTACTTC.

This clonotype was seen more than once but under ten times. The chain carries TRBV3-1 and TRBJ2-1; D gene ambiguous. The CDR3 is 12 amino acids. V was pared by 1 base and J by 9 bases, with 7 bases between. The germline gives CDR1 LGHDT, CDR2 YNNKEL (reference sequence). The CDR3 DNA is TGTGCCAGCAGCCAAGGGGGTCGTGAGCAGTTCTTC. Amino acid sequence: CASSQGGREQFF.

With respect to this clonotype: A junction end diverges from the germline sequence, so it may reflect a read error. The chain carries TRBV4-1 and TRBJ2-3; possible D gene TRBD1, 8 bases. The CDR3 length is 18 residues. Germline values: CDR1 MGHRA, CDR2 YSYEKL. The CDR3 coding sequence is TGCGCCAGCAGCCCCCAGGGGGCTAGCGGTCCAAGCAAAGATACGCAGTATTTT. This codes for CASSPQGASGPSKDTQYF.

This clonotype was counted once. The chain joins TRBV2 to TRBJ2-1; D might be TRBD1 (6 bases). V lost 7 bases and J 8 bases, leaving 15 bases between the germline ends. The CDR3 sequence is 13 residues long. CDR1 and CDR2 (germline): SNHLY, FYNNEI. CDR3: CASIGHREYEQFF. In DNA, the CDR3 is TGTGCCAGCATCGGCCACAGGGAATATGAGCAGTTCTTC.

The chain recombines TRBV5-1 with TRBJ2-1; TRBD2 agrees at 8 bases. This CDR3 has 13 residues. Germline CDR1 and CDR2: SGHRS and YFSETQ. V trimming: 2 bases; J trimming: 15 bases; junction bases outside the gene matches: 10. CDR3 amino acids: CASSLLPGGEGFF. CDR3 DNA sequence: TGCGCCAGCAGCTTACTACCGGGGGGGGAAGGGTTCTTC.

This sequence joins TRBV3-1 and TRBJ1-6, with D perhaps TRBD1 (5 bases). The CDR3 extends over 16 amino acids. Looked up from germline, CDR1 is LGHDT and CDR2 is YNNKEL (reference sequence). The V gene lost 5 bases and the J gene lost 10 bases, with 21 bases spanning the gap. CDR3 loop: CASSSAPGREGSPLHF. The CDR3, as DNA: TGTGCCAGCAGCTCCGCACCGGGACGAGAGGGATCACCCCTCCACTTT.

The chain employs TRBV7-3 and TRBJ1-6, with a weak D call TRBD1 (5 bases). CDR3 length: 14 residues. Germline loops: CDR1 SGHTA, CDR2 FQGTGA. V lost 3 bases and J 4 bases, leaving 7 bases between the germline ends. The CDR3 region is CASSFGGYNSPLHF. The CDR3 region has the DNA TGTGCCAGCAGCTTCGGGGGATATAATTCACCCCTCCACTTT.

J is TRBJ2-5 and V is TRBV6-1; D possibly uses TRBD1 or TRBD2 (6 bases each). Trimming removed 6 bases at V and 1 base at J, with 15 bases between. Germline V gene data show CDR1 as MNHNS and CDR2 as SASEGT. The CDR3 has 15 residues. The CDR3 coding sequence is TGTGCCAGCAGGGCCTCGGGGGCGGTCCAAGAGACCCAGTACTTC. Its translation is CASRASGAVQETQYF.

The V call is TRBV7-2, the J call TRBJ2-7; 12 bases align to TRBD2. V lost 3 bases and J lost 2; bases outside the gene matches: 5. The germline V gene has CDR1 SGHTA and CDR2 FQGNSA. The length of the CDR3 is 16 residues. CDR3 DNA: TGTGCCAGCAGCTTTCACCCTAGCGGGGGGGCCTACGAGCAGTACTTC. Translated: CASSFHPSGGAYEQYF.

This chain links TRBV12-3 or TRBV12-4 with TRBJ1-3, with a possible D match to TRBD1 (6 bases). With 6 bases removed from V and 5 bases from J, the gap between germline ends came to 14 bases. This CDR3 is built from 14 residues. The CDR3 here is CASSSTGRRNTIYF. CDR3 bases: TGTGCCAGCAGCAGTACAGGGAGAAGAAACACCATATATTTT.

This chain joins TRBV29-1 and TRBJ2-6; D unresolved. In germline, CDR1 is SQVTM, CDR2 ANQGSEA. The CDR3 has 13 amino acids. The germline V and J ends were trimmed by 6 bases and 2 bases, with 8 bases remaining between them. The CDR3 sequence is CSVSNPGANVLTF. CDR3 bases: TGCAGCGTGTCAAACCCTGGGGCCAACGTCCTGACTTTC.

The V and J genes are TRBV5-1 and TRBJ1-2; TRBD1 is a possible D gene (6 bases). The CDR3 runs 13 residues. CDR1 is SGHRS and CDR2 is YFSETQ in the germline V gene. Trimming removed 1 base at V and 7 bases at J, with 11 bases between. The CDR3 protein is CASSLSDSLGYTF. The CDR3 DNA sequence: TGCGCCAGCAGCTTGTCGGACAGCCTTGGCTACACCTTC.

This rearrangement joins TRBV20-1 to TRBJ2-7; the match to TRBD2 covers 9 bases. J gave up 6 bases and V 6 bases, and 12 bases lay outside the gene matches. CDR3 length equals 14 residues. The germline CDR1 and CDR2 sequences are DFQATT and SNEGSKA (reference sequence). The CDR3 region has the DNA TGCAGTGCCCGCCCGGCGGGAGGGACCCGCGAGCAGTACTTC. Its translation is CSARPAGGTREQYF.

This chain connects TRBV25-1 to TRBJ2-7; D might be TRBD1 or TRBD2, each matching 5 bases. The CDR3 contains 16 residues. V shed 0 bases and J shed 6 bases, with 18 bases lying between them. Looked up from germline, CDR1 is MGHDK and CDR2 is SYGVNS. DNA of the CDR3: TGTGCCAGCAGTGAATACCCCCCCGGGGCACCGCGCGAGCAGTACTTC. Translating it yields CASSEYPPGAPREQYF.

The V gene is TRBV7-9, the J gene TRBJ1-1; 8 bases fit TRBD1. Germline CDR1 SEHNR, CDR2 FQNEAQ (reference sequence). J was trimmed by 5 bases and V by 5 bases; bases with no gene match: 10. The CDR3 consists of 15 residues. The DNA for the CDR3 is TGTGCCAGCAGCCCCAGCAAGACAGGGGTGACTGAAGCTTTCTTT. Protein product: CASSPSKTGVTEAFF. The full variable domain, completed using reference TRBV7-9 and TRBJ1-1, is DTGVSQNPRHKITKRGQNVTFRCDPISEHNRLYWYRQTLGQGPEFLTYFQNEAQLEKSRLLSDRFSAERPKGSFSTLEIQRTEQGDSAMYLCASSPSKTGVTEAFFGQGTRLTVV.

The gene calls are TRBV20-1 and TRBJ2-3; 11 positions match TRBD1. Germline V gene sequence: CDR1 DFQATT, CDR2 SNEGSKA (reference sequence). This CDR3 spans 14 amino acids. With 5 bases clipped from V and 0 bases from J, the junction kept 1 base outside the gene matches. The CDR3 region has the DNA TGCAGTGCTGGGACAGGGGGTAGCACAGATACGCAGTATTTT. This sequence encodes CSAGTGGSTDTQYF.

The V gene is TRBV30, the J gene TRBJ1-2; unclear D gene. The germline V gene encodes CDR1 GTSNPN and CDR2 SVGIG (reference sequence). V was trimmed by 0 bases and J by 2 bases, leaving 13 bases between them. The CDR3 contains 15 residues. CDR3 sequence: CAWSVGLFFNYGYTF. CDR3 in DNA: TGTGCCTGGAGTGTCGGGCTCTTTTTCAACTATGGCTACACCTTC.

This chain links TRBV7-9 with TRBJ1-2, with 7 bases matching TRBD1. The CDR3 is 14 amino acids. Germline V gives CDR1 SEHNR, CDR2 FQNEAQ (reference sequence). The V gene end was trimmed by 5 bases and the J gene end by 3 bases; junction bases not matched to a gene: 6. The CDR3 coding sequence is TGTGCCAGCAGCGTCTCGACAGGGCACTATGGCTACACCTTC. Residues: CASSVSTGHYGYTF.

The CDR3 region is CASSMRVQDTEAFF. For the CDR3, the DNA is TGTGCCAGTAGTATGAGGGTTCAGGACACTGAAGCTTTCTTT. This chain connects TRBV19 to TRBJ1-1; no clear D gene. This CDR3 comprises 14 residues. Deletions cut 3 bases from V and 3 bases from J, with 11 bases between. Germline lookup yields CDR1 LNHDA and CDR2 SQIVND (reference sequence).

This CDR3 is CASSIDRTNEKLFF. The CDR3 bases are TGTGCCAGTAGTATAGACAGGACTAATGAAAAACTGTTTTTT. V and J are TRBV19 and TRBJ1-4, with no clear D. V was trimmed by 0 bases and J by 2 bases, leaving 4 bases between them. From germline, CDR1 is LNHDA and CDR2 SQIVND (reference sequence). The length of the CDR3 is 14 residues.

The chain joins TRBV30 to TRBJ2-1, with D possibly TRBD2 on 6 matching bases. Trimming pared 6 bases from V and 2 bases from J, leaving 14 bases between. The germline gives CDR1 GTSNPN, CDR2 SVGIG (reference sequence). This CDR3 has 14 residues. The CDR3 protein is CACGYGGTYNEQFF. The CDR3 bases are TGTGCCTGTGGCTATGGCGGGACCTACAATGAGCAGTTCTTC.

This clonotype occurred a few times. The chain joins TRBV7-3 to TRBJ2-7; D possibly corresponds to TRBD1 (6 bases). V was cut by 2 bases and J by 5 bases, with 10 bases left in between. Germline V gives CDR1 SGHTA, CDR2 FQGTGA. The CDR3 spans 13 residues. CDR3 in DNA: TGTGCCAGCAGCTTAGTAGGGGGTGACGAGCAGTACTTC. It is translated as CASSLVGGDEQYF.

The chain is built from TRBV19 and TRBJ1-2, with 9 bases fitting TRBD1. CDR3 length: 17 residues. Per germline, CDR1 LNHDA and CDR2 SQIVND (reference sequence). Trimming removed 6 bases from V and 2 bases from J; junction bases left unmatched: 13. The CDR3 coding sequence is TGTGCCAGTAGAACCGGGACAGGGTGGAGGGAAAACTATGGCTACACCTTC. Protein product: CASRTGTGWRENYGYTF.

V usage is TRBV5-1 and J usage is TRBJ1-2, with TRBD1 identical over 7 bases. This CDR3 spans 12 amino acids. J gave up 4 bases and V 8 bases, and 5 bases lay outside the gene matches. Per the germline V gene, CDR1 is SGHRS and CDR2 is YFSETQ. CDR3: CASARQGYGYTF. The CDR3 DNA follows: TGCGCCAGTGCAAGACAGGGCTATGGCTACACCTTC.

V gene TRBV30 combines with J gene TRBJ2-7; D is uncertain. Germline assignment: CDR1 GTSNPN and CDR2 SVGIG (reference sequence). Trimming took off 0 bases at V and 4 bases at J, with 7 bases between the two ends. This CDR3 comprises 12 residues. CDR3 loop: CAWSVLRYEQYF. The CDR3 DNA follows: TGTGCCTGGAGTGTACTGAGGTACGAGCAGTACTTC. The variable domain in full, completed from reference TRBV30 and TRBJ2-7, reads SQTIHQWPATLVQPVGSPLSLECTVEGTSNPNLYWYRQAAGRGLQLLFYSVGIGQISSEVPQNLSASRPQDRQFILSSKKLLLSDSGFYLCAWSVLRYEQYFGPGTRLTVT.